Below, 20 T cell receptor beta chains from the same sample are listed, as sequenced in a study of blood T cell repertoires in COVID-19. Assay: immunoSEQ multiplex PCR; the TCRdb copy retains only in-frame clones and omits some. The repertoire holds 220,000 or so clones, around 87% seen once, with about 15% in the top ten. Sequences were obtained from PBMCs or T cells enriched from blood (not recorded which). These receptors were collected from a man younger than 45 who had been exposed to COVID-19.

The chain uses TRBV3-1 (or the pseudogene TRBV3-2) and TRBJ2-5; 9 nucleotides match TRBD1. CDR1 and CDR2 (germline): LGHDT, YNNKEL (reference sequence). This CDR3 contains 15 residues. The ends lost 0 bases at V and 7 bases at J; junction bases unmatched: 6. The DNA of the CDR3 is TGTGCCAGCAGCCAAGATATACAGGGGGCGACGACCCAGTACTTC. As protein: CASSQDIQGATTQYF.

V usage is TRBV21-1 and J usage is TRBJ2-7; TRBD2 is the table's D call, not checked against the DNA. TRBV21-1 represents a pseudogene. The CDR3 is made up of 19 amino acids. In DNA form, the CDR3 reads TGTGCCAGCAGCGAAAAAAAAGAAGAGGTACTAGCGGGGGACTACGAGCAGTACTTC. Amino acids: CASSEKKEEVLAGDYEQYF.

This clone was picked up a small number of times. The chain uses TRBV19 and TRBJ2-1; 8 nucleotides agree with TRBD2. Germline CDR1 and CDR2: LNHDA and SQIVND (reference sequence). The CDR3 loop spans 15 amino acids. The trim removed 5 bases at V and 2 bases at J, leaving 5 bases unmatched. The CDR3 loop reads CASSVQRGPYNEQFF. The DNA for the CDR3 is TGTGCCAGTAGTGTCCAGCGGGGGCCCTACAATGAGCAGTTCTTC.

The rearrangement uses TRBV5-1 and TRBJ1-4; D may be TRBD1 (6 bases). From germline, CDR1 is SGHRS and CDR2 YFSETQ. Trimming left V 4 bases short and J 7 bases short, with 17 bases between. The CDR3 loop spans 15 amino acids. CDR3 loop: CASSQETGGGEKLFF. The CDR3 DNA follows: TGCGCCAGCAGCCAGGAGACAGGCGGTGGTGAAAAACTGTTTTTT.

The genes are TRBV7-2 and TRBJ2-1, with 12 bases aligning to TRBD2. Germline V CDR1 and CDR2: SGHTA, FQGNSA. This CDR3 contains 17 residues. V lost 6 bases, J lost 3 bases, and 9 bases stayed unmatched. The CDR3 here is CASSYRTSGVNYNEQFF. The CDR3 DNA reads TGTGCCAGCAGTTATAGGACTAGCGGGGTGAACTACAATGAGCAGTTCTTC.

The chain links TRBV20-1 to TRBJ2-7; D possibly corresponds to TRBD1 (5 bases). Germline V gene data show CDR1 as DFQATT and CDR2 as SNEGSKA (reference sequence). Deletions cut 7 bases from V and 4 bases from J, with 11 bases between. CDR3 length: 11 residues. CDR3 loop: CSVQQAYEQYF. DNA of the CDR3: TGCAGTGTCCAACAGGCGTACGAGCAGTACTTC.

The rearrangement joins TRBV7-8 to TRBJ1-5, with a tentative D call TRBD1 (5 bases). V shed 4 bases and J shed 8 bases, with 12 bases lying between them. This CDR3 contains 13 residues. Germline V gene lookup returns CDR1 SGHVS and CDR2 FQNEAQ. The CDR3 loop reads CASSYRGGEPQHF. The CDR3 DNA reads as TGTGCCAGCAGCTACCGAGGAGGGGAGCCCCAGCATTTT.

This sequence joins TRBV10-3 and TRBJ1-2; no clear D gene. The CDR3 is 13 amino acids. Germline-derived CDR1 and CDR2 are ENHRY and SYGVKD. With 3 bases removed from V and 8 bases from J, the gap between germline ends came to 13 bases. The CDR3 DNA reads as TGTGCCATCAGTGATGGAGTGTCCGGGGGCTACACCTTC. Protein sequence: CAISDGVSGGYTF.

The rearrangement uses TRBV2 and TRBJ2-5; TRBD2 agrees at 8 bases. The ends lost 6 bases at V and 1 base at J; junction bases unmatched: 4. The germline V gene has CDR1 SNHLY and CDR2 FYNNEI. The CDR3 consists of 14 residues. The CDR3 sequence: CASRLAGSQETQYF. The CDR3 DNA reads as TGTGCCAGCAGGTTAGCGGGGTCCCAAGAGACCCAGTACTTC.

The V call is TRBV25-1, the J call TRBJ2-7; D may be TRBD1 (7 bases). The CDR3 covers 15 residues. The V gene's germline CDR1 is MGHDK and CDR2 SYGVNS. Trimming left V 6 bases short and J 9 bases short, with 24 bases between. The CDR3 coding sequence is TGTGCCAGCAGGCCCGGGGCGGGGACAGAGGAACTGCAGTACTTC. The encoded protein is CASRPGAGTEELQYF.

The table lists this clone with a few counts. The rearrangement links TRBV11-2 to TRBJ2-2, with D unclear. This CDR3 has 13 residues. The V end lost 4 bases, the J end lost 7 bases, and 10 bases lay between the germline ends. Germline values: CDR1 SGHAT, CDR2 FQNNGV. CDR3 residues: CASSSLSGGELFF. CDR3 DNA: TGTGCCAGCAGCTCCCTTTCAGGCGGGGAGCTGTTTTTT.

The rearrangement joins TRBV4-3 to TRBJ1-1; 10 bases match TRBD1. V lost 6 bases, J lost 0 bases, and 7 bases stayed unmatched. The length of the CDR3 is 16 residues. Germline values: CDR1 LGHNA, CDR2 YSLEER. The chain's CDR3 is CASRLSGQGMNTEAFF. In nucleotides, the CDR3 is TGCGCCAGCAGACTATCGGGACAGGGGATGAACACTGAAGCTTTCTTT.

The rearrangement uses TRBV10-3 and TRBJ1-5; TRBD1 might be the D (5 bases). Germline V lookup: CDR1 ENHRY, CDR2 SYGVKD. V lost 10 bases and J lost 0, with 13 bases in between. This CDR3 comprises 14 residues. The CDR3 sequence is CATGGRYSNQPQHF. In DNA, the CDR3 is TGTGCCACGGGGGGGAGATATAGCAATCAGCCCCAGCATTTT.

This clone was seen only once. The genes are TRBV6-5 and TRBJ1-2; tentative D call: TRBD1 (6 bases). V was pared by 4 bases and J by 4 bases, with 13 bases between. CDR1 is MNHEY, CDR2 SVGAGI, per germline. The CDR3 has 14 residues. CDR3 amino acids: CASSSFQGLYGYTF. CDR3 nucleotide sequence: TGTGCCAGCAGTTCCTTCCAGGGGCTCTATGGCTACACCTTC.

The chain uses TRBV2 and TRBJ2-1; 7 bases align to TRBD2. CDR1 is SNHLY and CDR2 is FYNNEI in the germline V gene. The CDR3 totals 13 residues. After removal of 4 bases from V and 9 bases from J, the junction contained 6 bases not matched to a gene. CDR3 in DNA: TGTGCCAGCAGTGTATTCCTAGCGGTTGAGCAGTTCTTC. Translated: CASSVFLAVEQFF.

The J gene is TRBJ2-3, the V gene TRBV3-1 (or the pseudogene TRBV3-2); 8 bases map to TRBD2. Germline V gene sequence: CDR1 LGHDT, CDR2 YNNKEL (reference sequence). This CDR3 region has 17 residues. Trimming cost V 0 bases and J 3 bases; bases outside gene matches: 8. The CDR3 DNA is TGTGCCAGCAGCCAAGAATTGTTGGCGGGGGGTACAGATACGCAGTATTTT. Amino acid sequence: CASSQELLAGGTDTQYF.

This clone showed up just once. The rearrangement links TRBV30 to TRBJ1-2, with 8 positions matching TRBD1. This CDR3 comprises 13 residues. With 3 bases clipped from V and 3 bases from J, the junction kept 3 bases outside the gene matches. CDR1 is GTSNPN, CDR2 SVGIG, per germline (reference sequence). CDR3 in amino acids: CAWSSGGHYGYTF. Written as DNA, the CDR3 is TGTGCCTGGAGCTCAGGGGGCCACTATGGCTACACCTTC.

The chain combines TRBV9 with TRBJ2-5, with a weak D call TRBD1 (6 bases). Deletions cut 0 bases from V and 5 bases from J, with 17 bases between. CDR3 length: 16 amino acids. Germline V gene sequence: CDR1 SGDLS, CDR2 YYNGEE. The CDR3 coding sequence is TGTGCCAGCAGCGTAGGAGGTAGCCCAAGGGGGGAGACCCAGTACTTC. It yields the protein CASSVGGSPRGETQYF.

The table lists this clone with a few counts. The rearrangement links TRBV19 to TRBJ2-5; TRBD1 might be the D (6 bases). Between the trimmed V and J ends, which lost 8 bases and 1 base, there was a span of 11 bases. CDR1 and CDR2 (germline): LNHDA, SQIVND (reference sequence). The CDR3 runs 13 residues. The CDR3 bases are TGTGCCAGTGGGATGACAGGCCAAGAGACCCAGTACTTC. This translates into CASGMTGQETQYF.

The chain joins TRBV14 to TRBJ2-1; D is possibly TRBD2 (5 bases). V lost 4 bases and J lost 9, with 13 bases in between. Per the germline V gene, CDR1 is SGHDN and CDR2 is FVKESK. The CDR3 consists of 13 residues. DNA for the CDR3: TGTGCCAGCAGCCCAACTAGGATCGGTGAGCAGTTCTTC. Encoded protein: CASSPTRIGEQFF. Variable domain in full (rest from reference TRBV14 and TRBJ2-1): EAGVTQFPSHSVIEKGQTVTLRCDPISGHDNLYWYRRVMGKEIKFLLHFVKESKQDESGMPNNRFLAERTGGTYSTLKVQPAELEDSGVYFCASSPTRIGEQFFGPGTRLTVL.